Listed here is a single T cell receptor (beta chain). The sample belongs to a study of blood T cell repertoires in COVID-19. Looking at the study overall: Specimens from acute and convalescent COVID-19 originated in the United States, Italy and Spain. PBMCs, B-cell-depleted T cells, or T cells provided the cDNA or gDNA that made up the material.

The CDR3 runs 16 residues. Losses at the gene ends were 4 bases for V and 5 bases for J; bases not matched to a gene: 9. Germline CDR1 reads SGHRS; CDR2 reads YFSETQ. Authors' processing steps: Estimation of nucleated cell counts was performed using reference gene primer amplification. Here immunoSEQ multiplex PCR was the method, and the copy in TCRdb shows in-frame clones only, minus some. Clone size and the V and J calls come from that table; the DNA yielded D and trimming. This table holds under 250,000 clones, around four fifths found once. This clonotype originated in a man in his forties or fifties with active or convalescent COVID-19. This sequence joins TRBV5-1 and TRBJ2-5, with TRBD2 identical over 12 bases. Sequenced sample: peripheral blood. The CDR3 reads CASSALTSGGGETQYF. CDR3 bases: TGCGCCAGCAGCGCATTGACTAGCGGGGGAGGCGAGACCCAGTACTTC.